These 23 T cell receptor beta chains share one sample of origin, sequenced in a study of shared clonotypes between healthy human individuals (TCRdb year 2020). The library was made by the immunoSEQ multiplex PCR assay. TCRdb stores this immuneACCESS table with in-frame sequences only. Part of the clones is absent; in the studies checked, under half of the shortfall reflects unresolved V genes, and no reason is known for the rest. The sample table shows roughly 2.2 million clones, and approximately 95% are seen once. 0.39% of the sample belongs to the ten largest clones. The sequencing sample was made of naive CD4+ T cells from PBMCs. Sample cell subset or site, as interpreted from the label and publication: CD45RA+ positively selected. Every receptor here comes from a man younger than 35 in good health. Some clones in this sample may be carry-over from other donors' samples.

Details on this clone: Other DNA sequences in this sample translate to the same CDR3. V is TRBV5-1 and J is TRBJ2-3; TRBD2 matches at 8 bases. Germline lookup yields CDR1 SGHRS and CDR2 YFSETQ. This CDR3 is 14 amino acids long. Unmatched junction bases numbered 4, after V lost 2 bases and J lost 5 bases. CDR3 region: CASSFGLAGDTQYF. In DNA form, the CDR3 reads TGCGCCAGCAGCTTTGGGCTAGCGGGAGATACGCAGTATTTT.

This chain links TRBV7-8 with TRBJ1-1; 12 bases agree with TRBD1. Germline loops: CDR1 SGHVS, CDR2 FQNEAQ. J was trimmed by 4 bases and V by 0 bases; bases with no gene match: 12. This CDR3 has 19 amino acids. CDR3: CASSLAGTGGPMRITEAFF. The CDR3 DNA is TGTGCCAGCAGCTTAGCAGGGACAGGGGGCCCCATGAGGATCACTGAAGCTTTCTTT.

CDR3 sequence: CASSLYVPLTSGSYNEQFF. The CDR3 DNA is TGTGCCAGCAGCTTATACGTTCCTCTGACTAGCGGCTCCTACAATGAGCAGTTCTTC. The chain employs TRBV7-3 and TRBJ2-1; TRBD2 matches 9 bases. The ends lost 2 bases at V and 0 bases at J; junction bases unmatched: 11. Germline lookup yields CDR1 SGHTA and CDR2 FQGTGA. This CDR3 has 19 residues.

This chain connects TRBV4-2 to TRBJ2-3; 14 bases fit TRBD2. J gave up 0 bases and V 2 bases, and 10 bases lay outside the gene matches. This CDR3 has 20 amino acids. In germline, CDR1 is LGHNA, CDR2 YNFKEQ. The CDR3 sequence is CASSQNSGTSGRPSTDTQYF. CDR3 DNA: TGTGCCAGCAGCCAAAATTCCGGGACTAGCGGGAGACCTAGCACAGATACGCAGTATTTT.

The rearrangement links TRBV6-5 to TRBJ1-2, with D hard to call. The CDR3 extends over 9 amino acids. V was pared by 8 bases and J by 8 bases, with 6 bases between. Germline CDR1 reads MNHEY; CDR2 reads SVGAGI. Written as DNA, the CDR3 is TGTGCCAGCGGCGTGGGCTACACCTTC. Amino acids: CASGVGYTF.

This clone was counted between two and nine times. Other nucleotide sequences in the sample specify the same CDR3. J is TRBJ1-1 and V is TRBV7-9; D is uncertain. This CDR3 spans 13 amino acids. CDR1 and CDR2 (germline): SEHNR, FQNEAQ (reference sequence). V gave up 2 bases and J gave up 1 base, with 5 bases separating them. The chain's CDR3 is CASSLRQNTEAFF. The CDR3, as DNA: TGTGCCAGCAGCTTACGTCAGAACACTGAAGCTTTCTTT. Full variable domain (missing parts from reference TRBV7-9 and TRBJ1-1): DTGVSQNPRHKITKRGQNVTFRCDPISEHNRLYWYRQTLGQGPEFLTYFQNEAQLEKSRLLSDRFSAERPKGSFSTLEIQRTEQGDSAMYLCASSLRQNTEAFFGQGTRLTVV.

This chain connects TRBV11-3 to TRBJ2-7; weak D call: TRBD1 (5 bases). CDR1 and CDR2 from the germline V gene are SGHNT and YENEEA. This CDR3 comprises 12 residues. V lost 5 bases, J lost 7 bases, and 12 bases lay in between. In DNA, the CDR3 is TGTGCCAGCAGCATAAATACAGGAGAGCAGTACTTC. Translating it yields CASSINTGEQYF.

This clone was seen only once. The chain uses TRBV6-5 and TRBJ2-5; tentatively, D is TRBD2 (5 bases). V lost 11 bases, J lost 4 bases, and 14 bases lay in between. The CDR3 consists of 12 residues. Germline-derived CDR1 and CDR2 are MNHEY and SVGAGI. CDR3 in amino acids: CAARGAAETQYF. The CDR3, as DNA: TGTGCCGCCCGGGGAGCAGCAGAGACCCAGTACTTC.

The CDR3, as DNA: TGTGCCTGGAGCGGACAGGGGCTTCACTACACCTTC. This translates into CAWSGQGLHYTF. The V and J genes are TRBV30 and TRBJ1-2, with 9 bases aligning to TRBD1. Germline loops: CDR1 GTSNPN, CDR2 SVGIG (reference sequence). The CDR3 has 12 residues. Unmatched junction bases numbered 6, after V lost 3 bases and J lost 10 bases.

The chain combines TRBV28 with TRBJ1-5, with D tentatively TRBD1 (5 bases). CDR1 is MDHEN and CDR2 is SYDVKM in the germline V gene. The CDR3 has 16 amino acids. V lost 2 bases, J lost 8 bases, and 19 bases lay in between. CDR3: CASSLAQRRGGKPQHF. DNA for the CDR3: TGTGCCAGCAGTTTAGCTCAAAGAAGGGGCGGAAAGCCCCAGCATTTT.

The chain couples TRBV5-6 to TRBJ2-1; no reliable D call. The V end was cut by 1 base, the J end by 6 bases, with 14 bases between. Germline V CDR1 and CDR2: SGHDT, YYEEEE. The CDR3 has 15 amino acids. The CDR3 DNA reads TGTGCCAGCAGCTTGAGGTCAATTAGGGTCAATGAGCAGTTCTTC. It specifies CASSLRSIRVNEQFF. Together with reference TRBV5-6 and TRBJ2-1, the CDR3 gives the full variable domain: DAGVTQSPTHLIKTRGQQVTLRCSPKSGHDTVSWYQQALGQGPQFIFQYYEEEERQRGNFPDRFSGHQFPNYSSELNVNALLLGDSALYLCASSLRSIRVNEQFFGPGTRLTVL.

The V gene is TRBV10-3, the J gene TRBJ1-5, with D uncertain. CDR3 length equals 13 residues. Per the germline V gene, CDR1 is ENHRY and CDR2 is SYGVKD. Trimming removed 3 bases at V and 7 bases at J, with 10 bases between. The CDR3 DNA is TGTGCCATCAGTGACCGAACGGGCCAGCCCCAGCATTTT. Translation gives CAISDRTGQPQHF.

The J gene is TRBJ2-1, the V gene TRBV9; no clear D. The CDR3 is made up of 13 amino acids. The germline V and J ends were trimmed by 1 base and 9 bases, with 11 bases remaining between them. Looked up from germline, CDR1 is SGDLS and CDR2 is YYNGEE. CDR3 sequence: CASSVSAVGEQFF. As DNA, the CDR3 is TGTGCCAGCAGCGTATCGGCGGTGGGTGAGCAGTTCTTC.

This clone was recorded only once. The V gene is TRBV5-1, the J gene TRBJ1-1; perhaps TRBD1 as D (5 bases). V was clipped by 0 bases and J by 4 bases, with 7 bases between them. Germline V gene sequence: CDR1 SGHRS, CDR2 YFSETQ. CDR3 size: 13 residues. The CDR3: CASSLGQFTEAFF. The CDR3 nucleotides are TGCGCCAGCAGCTTGGGACAGTTCACTGAAGCTTTCTTT.

This clone was observed a few times. The rearrangement joins TRBV20-1 to TRBJ1-4; TRBD1 is a possible D gene (5 bases). CDR1 and CDR2 from the germline V gene are DFQATT and SNEGSKA (reference sequence). The CDR3 is made up of 11 amino acids. Trimming took off 3 bases at V and 11 bases at J, with 10 bases between the two ends. The CDR3 reads CSASRAGKLFF. The CDR3 region has the DNA TGCAGTGCTAGTAGAGCAGGGAAACTGTTTTTT.

The rearrangement uses TRBV28 and TRBJ1-1, with D possibly being TRBD1 (5 bases). Per germline, CDR1 MDHEN and CDR2 SYDVKM. V lost 5 bases and J lost 7, with 17 bases in between. The CDR3 runs to 14 residues. The DNA of the CDR3 is TGTGCCAGCAGTCCCTGGGGGGTTAGGTTTGAAGCTTTCTTT. Encoded protein: CASSPWGVRFEAFF.

This chain uses TRBV28 with TRBJ1-1, with D possibly TRBD1 on 5 matching bases. CDR3 length: 16 residues. Trimming stripped 5 bases from V and 1 base from J, with 17 bases between. Germline V gene data show CDR1 as MDHEN and CDR2 as SYDVKM. For the CDR3, the DNA is TGTGCCAGCAGTCCATCAACCGGGACGGGGAACACTGAAGCTTTCTTT. Protein: CASSPSTGTGNTEAFF. The full variable domain, rest sourced from reference TRBV28 and TRBJ1-1, is DVKVTQSSRYLVKRTGEKVFLECVQDMDHENMFWYRQDPGLGLRLIYFSYDVKMKEKGDIPEGYSVSREKKERFSLILESASTNQTSMYLCASSPSTGTGNTEAFFGQGTRLTVV.

This sequence joins TRBV7-8 and TRBJ1-2, with D possibly being TRBD1 (5 bases). V gave up 2 bases and J gave up 2 bases, with 9 bases separating them. The CDR3 has 14 residues. The germline V gene encodes CDR1 SGHVS and CDR2 FQNEAQ. The CDR3 DNA sequence: TGTGCCAGCAGCTTAAACTCAGGGAACTATGGCTACACCTTC. Translation gives CASSLNSGNYGYTF.

The V gene is TRBV11-3, the J gene TRBJ1-1; 7 positions agree with TRBD1. Per the germline V gene, CDR1 is SGHNT and CDR2 is YENEEA. CDR3 size: 15 residues. V was pared by 5 bases and J by 1 base, with 7 bases of the junction left unmatched. CDR3 sequence reads: CASSRGGQPNTEAFF. The CDR3 bases are TGTGCCAGCAGCCGGGGGGGACAGCCGAACACTGAAGCTTTCTTT.

The chain carries TRBV5-1 and TRBJ2-3; 8 nucleotides line up with TRBD2. Germline CDR1 is SGHRS and CDR2 is YFSETQ. Trimming removed 5 bases from V and 2 bases from J; junction bases left unmatched: 4. The CDR3 sequence is 14 residues long. The CDR3 DNA reads as TGCGCCAGCAGAACTAGCGGATACACAGATACGCAGTATTTT. Translated, it gives CASRTSGYTDTQYF.

This chain connects TRBV6-5 to TRBJ2-7; TRBD2 might be the D (7 bases). Germline V CDR1 and CDR2: MNHEY, SVGAGI. V was trimmed by 2 bases and J by 9 bases, leaving 14 bases between them. The CDR3 consists of 13 residues. The CDR3 nucleotides are TGTGCCAGCAGTTACGGTGTCGGGGGGCGGCAGTACTTC. Its protein is CASSYGVGGRQYF.

The chain recombines TRBV7-2 with TRBJ1-1; D possibly corresponds to TRBD1 (6 bases). The CDR3 has 15 amino acids. Germline CDR1 is SGHTA and CDR2 is FQGNSA. V dropped 6 bases and J dropped 0 bases, with 14 bases sitting between them. CDR3 region: CASRRDGQMNTEAFF. In DNA, the CDR3 is TGTGCCAGCAGGCGGGACGGACAGATGAACACTGAAGCTTTCTTT.

Regarding this clone: Other DNA variants within this sample encode the same CDR3. The rearrangement links TRBV18 to TRBJ2-5; D may be TRBD1 or TRBD2 (5 bases each). Germline CDR1 and CDR2: KGHSH and LQKENI. The V end was cut by 2 bases, the J end by 3 bases, with 10 bases between. The CDR3 runs to 14 residues. CDR3 coding DNA: TGTGCCAGCTCACCAACGGGGCGAGAAGAGACCCAGTACTTC. Residues: CASSPTGREETQYF.